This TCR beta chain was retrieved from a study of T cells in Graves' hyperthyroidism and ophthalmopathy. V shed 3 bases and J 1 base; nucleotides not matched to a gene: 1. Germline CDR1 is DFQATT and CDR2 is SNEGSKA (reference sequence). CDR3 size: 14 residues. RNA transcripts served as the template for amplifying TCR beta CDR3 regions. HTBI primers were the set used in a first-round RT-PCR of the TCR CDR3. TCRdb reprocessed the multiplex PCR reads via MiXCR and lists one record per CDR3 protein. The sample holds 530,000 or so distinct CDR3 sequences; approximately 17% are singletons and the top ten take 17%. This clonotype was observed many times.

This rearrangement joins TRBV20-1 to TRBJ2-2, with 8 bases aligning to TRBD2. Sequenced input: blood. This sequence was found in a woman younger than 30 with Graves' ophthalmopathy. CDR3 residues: CSASGRVNTGELFF. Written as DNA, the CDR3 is TGCAGTGCTAGCGGGAGGGTGAACACCGGGGAGCTGTTTTTT.